This T cell receptor beta chain was identified during a study of patients and donors after allogeneic stem cell transplantation (dated by TCRdb to 2019 to 2021). The library came from RT-PCR. These reads were obtained on a NextSeq 550. TCRdb reprocessing: public reads trimmed at Q25 with fastp, clones called with MiXCR, in-frame beta chains kept. Every distinct CDR3 protein forms one entry, paired with its most common genes and DNA. This sample comprises roughly 200,000 distinct CDR3 sequences, 40% to 45% of them detected only once. The ten largest clones represent 33% of the sample. V gives up 5 bases and J gives up 3 bases, and the segment between their germline ends measures 13 bases. Counted from cysteine to phenylalanine, this CDR3 has 14 amino acids. Only the CDR3 part of the read is kept: 42 bases, read in frame from the first base. Turning to this clonotype: Its antigen remains unidentified. There are no base qualities to consult, and no much larger clone falls within one base.

Sequenced input: blood, either unsorted or a sorted T cell fraction (not recorded which). The sequence was obtained from a human donor who was either an allogeneic HSCT recipient or a stem cell or donor lymphocyte infusion donor (not recorded which). It is not recorded whose cells these are; they may come from a transplant donor. The rearrangement joined TRBV12-3 or TRBV12-4 to TRBJ1-2, with the D segment identity uncertain. The CDR3 in this case is CASSTYQEDYGYTF. The sequenced DNA: TGTGCCAGCAGTACCTACCAGGAAGACTATGGCTACACCTTC.